The rows below give T cell receptor gamma chains drawn from one sample of a study of γδ T cells in repeated Plasmodium falciparum infection. TCRdb repeated clone calling on the multiplex PCR reads with CATT. Counted here are 28,000 or so gamma-chain clones, under 1.5% occurring once; the ten biggest clones make up roughly a fifth. Sequenced sample: gamma-delta T cells from blood. Source of these receptors: a pool of human donors (malaria-infected and uninfected, not separated). CDR3s include the opening cysteine and the closing phenylalanine or tryptophan. Size is stated as once, few or many counts, or a class when the clone is expanded.

abundance | j_gene | v_gene | CDR3nt | CDR3aa
many | TRGJP | TRGV9 | TGTGCCTTGTGGGAAGTACAGCAAAAGTTGGGCAAAAAAATCAAGGTATTT | CALWEVQQKLGKKIKVF
medium-sized | TRGJP1 | TRGV9 | TGTGCCTTGTGGGAGGCCTTTAAAAATACCACTGGTTGGTTCAAGATATTT | CALWEAFKNTTGWFKIF
many | TRGJP2 | TRGV3 | TGTGCCACCTGGGACAGACGGGGTAGTGATTGGATCAAGACGTTT | CATWDRRGSDWIKTF
many | TRGJ1/TRGJ2 | TRGV4 | TGTGCCACCTGGGATAGTATGAGTTATAAGAAACTCTTT | CATWDSMSYKKLF
many | TRGJ1/TRGJ2 | TRGV4 | TGTGCCACCTGGGATGTCGGTCTAGAGAAACTCTTT | CATWDVGLEKLF
many | TRGJP2 | TRGV4 | TGTGCCACCTGGGTCTCATATAGTAGTGATTGGATCAAGACGTTT | CATWVSYSSDWIKTF
many | TRGJP2 | TRGV5 | TGTGCCACCTGGGACGGCGATTGGATCAAGACGTTT | CATWDGDWIKTF
medium-sized | TRGJP | TRGV9 | TGTGCCTTGTGGGAGGTGCAGCCCCAAGAGTTGGGCAAAAAAATCAAGGTATTT | CALWEVQPQELGKKIKVF
hyperexpanded | TRGJP | TRGV9 | TGTGCCTTGTGGGAGCAAGAGTTGGGCAAAAAAATCAAGGTATTT | CALWEQELGKKIKVF
medium-sized | TRGJ1/TRGJ2 | TRGV9 | TGTGCCTTGTGGGAGGGACATCAGGAGAAACTCTTT | CALWEGHQEKLF
many | TRGJ1/TRGJ2 | TRGV5 | TGTGCCACCTGGGACAGGATGAAACTCTTT | CATWDRMKLF
many | TRGJ1/TRGJ2 | TRGV9 | TGTGCCTTGTGGGAGGCAAACCTGACTAATTATTATAAGAAACTCTTT | CALWEANLTNYYKKLF
many | TRGJ1/TRGJ2 | TRGV3 | TGTGCCACCTGGGACACACTGAATTATTATAAGAAACTCTTT | CATWDTLNYYKKLF
medium-sized | TRGJP | TRGV9 | TGTGCCTTGTGGGAGGTTATGGAGTTGGGCAAAAAAATCAAGGTATTT | CALWEVMELGKKIKVF
many | TRGJP1 | TRGV2 | TGTGCCACCTGGGACGGGCTGACTGGTTGGTTCAAGATATTT | CATWDGLTGWFKIF
many | TRGJ1/TRGJ2 | TRGV9 | TGTGCCTTGTGGGAGGATAAGGGGGGTAAGAAACTCTTT | CALWEDKGGKKLF
many | TRGJ1/TRGJ2 | TRGV2 | TGTGCCGCCTGGGACTGCTCCTTTTATTATAAGAAACTCTTT | CAAWDCSFYYKKLF
many | TRGJ1/TRGJ2 | TRGV8 | TGTGCCACCTGGGGGCCCAACGGACGACTTAGGAAACTCTTT | CATWGPNGRLRKLF
medium-sized | TRGJ1/TRGJ2 | TRGV2 | TGTGCCACCTGGGACGTAGAGAATTATTATAAGAAACTCTTT | CATWDVENYYKKLF
many | TRGJP2 | TRGV3 | TGTGCCACCTGGGACACGATCCTAGGGCGGGGGATCAAGACGTTT | CATWDTILGRGIKTF
many | TRGJP2 | TRGV4 | TGTGCCACCTGGGACCGGGAGGGTCGGACGATGGGTAGTGATTGGATCAAGACGTTT | CATWDREGRTMGSDWIKTF
medium-sized | TRGJ1/TRGJ2 | TRGV2 | TGTGCCACCTGGGACGCAGCGAATTATTATAAGAAACTCTTT | CATWDAANYYKKLF
medium-sized | TRGJP | TRGV9 | TGTGCCTTGTGGGAGGTTGGCGAGTTGGGCAAAAAAATCAAGGTATTT | CALWEVGELGKKIKVF
medium-sized | TRGJ1/TRGJ2 | TRGV2 | TGTGCCACCTGGGACGGGCGAGTTGGAAAGAAACTCTTT | CATWDGRVGKKLF
many | TRGJP2 | TRGV4 | TGTGCCACCTGGGATGGGATCAAGACGTTT | CATWDGIKTF
many | TRGJ1/TRGJ2 | TRGV3 | TGTGCCACCTGGGACAGGGTCGTTTATTATAAGAAACTCTTT | CATWDRVVYYKKLF
many | TRGJ1/TRGJ2 | TRGV4 | TGTGCCACCTGGGAGGGGGTGCTCTTT | CATWEGVLF
many | TRGJ1/TRGJ2 | TRGV3 | TGTGCCACCTGGGACGGCAGTCTGCGAATTTATTATAAGAAACTCTTT | CATWDGSLRIYYKKLF
many | TRGJ1/TRGJ2 | TRGV4 | TGTGCCACCTGGGATGGTCGAAGGGAGGATAAGAAACTCTTT | CATWDGRREDKKLF
many | TRGJ1/TRGJ2 | TRGV8 | TGTGCCACCTGGTGGAGTTATAAGAAACTCTTT | CATWWSYKKLF
many | TRGJ1/TRGJ2 | TRGV2 | TGTGCCACCTGGGACGGGCGAGGTAAGAAGAAACTCTTT | CATWDGRGKKKLF
medium-sized | TRGJ1/TRGJ2 | TRGV3 | TGTGCCACCTGGGACCATTATAAGAAACTCTTT | CATWDHYKKLF
medium-sized | TRGJ1/TRGJ2 | TRGV9 | TGTGCCTTGTGGGAGGACGAGAATTATTATAAGAAACTCTTT | CALWEDENYYKKLF
many | TRGJ1/TRGJ2 | TRGV3 | TGTGCCACCTGGGACAGGCCAGGTTATAAGAAACTCTTT | CATWDRPGYKKLF
medium-sized | TRGJP | TRGV9 | TGTGCCTTGTGGGAGGTTCGGGAGTTGGGCAAAAAAATCAAGGTATTT | CALWEVRELGKKIKVF
medium-sized | TRGJ1/TRGJ2 | TRGV3 | TGTGCCACCTGGGACACCCCTTTATCGAAACTCTTT | CATWDTPLSKLF